The sequence of this T cell receptor (beta chain) was determined in a study of metastatic and nonmetastatic thyroid tumors. Study at large: Comparative analysis of repertoires was undertaken across blood and tumor or nodule tissue obtained from malignant and benign thyroid patients.

Per the authors' pipeline: The study's classifier, a distant-metastasis tool for papillary thyroid cancer, was built using CDR3 differences across clinicopathological groups. With MiXCR, TCRdb called clones anew from the PCR reads. The V and J calls were determined by TCRdb, not by the authors. The sample consists of 35,000 to 40,000 clones, 25% to 30% of them appearing once. This clone was seen many times. Its antigen remains unknown. Study-wide findings and caveats: Within blood and tumor, benign nodules reportedly had significantly lower TCR beta diversity than malignant thyroid tumors did.

There were no patients who had received any treatment before thyroid surgery. The sequenced material came from blood. This clonotype originated in a male donor with papillary thyroid cancer or a benign thyroid nodule (not recorded which). Some clones in this sample may be carry-over from other donors' samples.

DNA for the CDR3: TGTGCCTGCTCAAGGGAGGCCCGGGATACGCAGTATTTT. Its translation is CACSREARDTQYF. The V call is TRBV19, the J call TRBJ2-3; possibly TRBD2 for D (6 bases). The CDR3 spans 13 residues. Germline CDR1 LNHDA, CDR2 SQIVND (reference sequence). Between the trimmed V and J ends, which lost 11 bases and 6 bases, there was a span of 18 bases.